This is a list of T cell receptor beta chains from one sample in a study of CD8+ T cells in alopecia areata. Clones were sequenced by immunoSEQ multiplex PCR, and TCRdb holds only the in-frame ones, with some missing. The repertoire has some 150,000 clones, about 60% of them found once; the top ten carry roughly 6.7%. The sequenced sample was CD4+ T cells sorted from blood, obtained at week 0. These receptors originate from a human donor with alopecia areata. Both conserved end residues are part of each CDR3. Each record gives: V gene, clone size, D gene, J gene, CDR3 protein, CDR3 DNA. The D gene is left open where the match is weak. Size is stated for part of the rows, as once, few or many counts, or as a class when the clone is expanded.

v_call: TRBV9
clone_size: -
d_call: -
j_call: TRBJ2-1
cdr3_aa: CASSVERSSYNEQFF
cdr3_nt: TGTGCCAGCAGCGTAGAGCGAAGCTCCTACAATGAGCAGTTCTTC

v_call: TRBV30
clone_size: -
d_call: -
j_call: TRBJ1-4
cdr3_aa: CAWSVWGNGEKLFF
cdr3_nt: TGTGCCTGGAGTGTATGGGGGAACGGTGAAAAACTGTTTTTT

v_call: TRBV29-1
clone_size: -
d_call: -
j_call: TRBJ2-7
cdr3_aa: CSVEVTQGSYEQYF
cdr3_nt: TGCAGCGTTGAAGTAACCCAGGGCTCCTACGAGCAGTACTTC

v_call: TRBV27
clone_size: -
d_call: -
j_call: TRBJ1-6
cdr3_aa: CASGSMGSSPLHF
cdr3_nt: TGTGCCAGCGGATCGATGGGTAGCTCACCCCTCCACTTT

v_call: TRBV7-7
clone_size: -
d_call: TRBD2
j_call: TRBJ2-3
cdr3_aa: CASSLGLAGAGDTQYF
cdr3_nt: TGTGCTAGCAGCTTAGGACTAGCGGGGGCCGGGGATACGCAGTATTTT

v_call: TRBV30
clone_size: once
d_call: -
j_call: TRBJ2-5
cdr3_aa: CAWSVHSGETQYF
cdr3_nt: TGTGCCTGGAGTGTACATTCCGGAGAGACCCAGTACTTC

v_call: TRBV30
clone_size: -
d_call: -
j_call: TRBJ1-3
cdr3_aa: CAWIPVMGNTIYF
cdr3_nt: TGTGCCTGGATCCCGGTCATGGGAAACACCATATATTTT

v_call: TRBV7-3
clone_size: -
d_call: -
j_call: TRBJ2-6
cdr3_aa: CASSPGVSGANVLTF
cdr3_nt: TGTGCCAGCAGCCCCGGGGTCTCTGGGGCCAACGTCCTGACTTTC

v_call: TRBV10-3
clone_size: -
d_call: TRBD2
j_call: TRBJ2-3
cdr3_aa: CARIAGALTDTQYF
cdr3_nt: TGTGCCAGGATAGCGGGGGCCCTCACAGATACGCAGTATTTT

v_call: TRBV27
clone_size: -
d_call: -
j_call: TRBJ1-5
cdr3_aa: CASSFTMSGQQDRQPQHF
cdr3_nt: TGTGCCAGCAGTTTCACAATGAGCGGGCAGCAGGATCGGCAGCCCCAGCATTTT

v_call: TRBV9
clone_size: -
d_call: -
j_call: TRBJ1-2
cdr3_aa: CASSSYTDNYGYTF
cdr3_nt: TGTGCCAGCAGCTCCTACACCGATAACTATGGCTACACCTTC

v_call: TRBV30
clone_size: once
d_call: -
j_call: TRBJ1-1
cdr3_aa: CAWSSRVWAFF
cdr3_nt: TGTGCCTGGAGCAGTAGAGTGTGGGCTTTCTTT

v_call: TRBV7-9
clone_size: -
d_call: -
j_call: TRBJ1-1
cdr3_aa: CASSSIGGNTEAFF
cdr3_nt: TGTGCCAGCAGCTCCATCGGCGGGAACACTGAAGCTTTCTTT

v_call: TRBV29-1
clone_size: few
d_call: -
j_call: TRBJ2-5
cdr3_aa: CSVADSQETQYF
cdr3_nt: TGCAGCGTTGCCGACAGCCAAGAGACCCAGTACTTC

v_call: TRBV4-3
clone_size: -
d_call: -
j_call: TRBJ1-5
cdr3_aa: CASSQLAGQRQPQHF
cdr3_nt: TGCGCCAGCAGCCAACTCGCAGGTCAACGGCAGCCCCAGCATTTT

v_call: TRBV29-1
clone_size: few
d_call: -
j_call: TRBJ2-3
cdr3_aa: CSPRLRTTDTQYF
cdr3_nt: TGCAGCCCCCGATTGAGGACCACAGATACGCAGTATTTT

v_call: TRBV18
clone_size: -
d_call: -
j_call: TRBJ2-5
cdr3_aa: CASSPPSGLSIVTQYF
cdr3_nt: TGTGCCAGCTCACCACCGTCGGGCCTCTCAATAGTGACCCAGTACTTC

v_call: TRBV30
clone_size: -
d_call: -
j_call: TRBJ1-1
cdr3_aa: CAWRRGWENTEAFF
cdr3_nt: TGTGCCTGGAGAAGGGGGTGGGAGAACACTGAAGCTTTCTTT

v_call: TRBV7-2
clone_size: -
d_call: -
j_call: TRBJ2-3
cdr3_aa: CASSLGRGSADTQYF
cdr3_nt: TGTGCCAGCAGCTTAGGACGGGGGAGCGCAGATACGCAGTATTTT

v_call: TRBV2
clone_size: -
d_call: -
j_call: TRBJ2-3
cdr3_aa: CASSPDTDTQYF
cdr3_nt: TGTGCCAGCAGTCCGGACACAGATACGCAGTATTTT

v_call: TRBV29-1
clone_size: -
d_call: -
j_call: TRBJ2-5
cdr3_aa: CSGWRETQYF
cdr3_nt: TGCAGCGGGTGGCGGGAGACCCAGTACTTC

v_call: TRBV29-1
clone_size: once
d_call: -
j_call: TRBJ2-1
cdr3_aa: CSAPEQGRNEQFF
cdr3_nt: TGCAGCGCCCCTGAACAGGGAAGGAATGAGCAGTTCTTC

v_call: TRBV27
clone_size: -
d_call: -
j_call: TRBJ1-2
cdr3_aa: CASSSRLRANYGYTF
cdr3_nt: TGTGCCAGCAGTTCCCGACTGCGAGCTAACTATGGCTACACCTTC

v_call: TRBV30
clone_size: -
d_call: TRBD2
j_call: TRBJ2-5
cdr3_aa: CAWSPSGETQYF
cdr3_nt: TGTGCCTGGAGTCCTAGCGGGGAGACCCAGTACTTC

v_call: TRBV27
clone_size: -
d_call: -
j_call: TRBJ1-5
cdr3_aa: CASRPTGTLNQPQHF
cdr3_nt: TGTGCCAGCAGGCCAACCGGGACACTTAATCAGCCCCAGCATTTT

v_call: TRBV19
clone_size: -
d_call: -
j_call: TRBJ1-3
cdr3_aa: CASGRGFTGNTIYF
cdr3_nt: TGTGCCTCAGGGCGGGGTTTCACTGGAAACACCATATATTTT

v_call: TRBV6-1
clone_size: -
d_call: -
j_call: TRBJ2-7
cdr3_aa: CASLFGTYEQYF
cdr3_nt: TGTGCCAGCTTGTTCGGAACCTACGAGCAGTACTTC

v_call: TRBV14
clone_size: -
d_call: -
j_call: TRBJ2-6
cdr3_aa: CASSAPRRSGANVLTF
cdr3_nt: TGTGCCAGCAGCGCCCCGAGGCGCTCTGGGGCCAACGTCCTGACTTTC

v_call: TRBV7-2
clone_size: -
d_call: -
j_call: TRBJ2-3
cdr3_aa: CASYGGADTQYF
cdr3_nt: TGTGCCAGCTACGGGGGCGCAGATACGCAGTATTTT

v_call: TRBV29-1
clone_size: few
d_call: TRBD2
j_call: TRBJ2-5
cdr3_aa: CSVGATSGSWETQYF
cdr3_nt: TGCAGCGTGGGGGCTACTAGCGGCTCTTGGGAGACCCAGTACTTC

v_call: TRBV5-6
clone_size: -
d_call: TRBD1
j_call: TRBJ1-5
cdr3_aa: CASSAGTVNQPQHF
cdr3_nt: TGTGCCAGCAGCGCAGGGACAGTCAATCAGCCCCAGCATTTT

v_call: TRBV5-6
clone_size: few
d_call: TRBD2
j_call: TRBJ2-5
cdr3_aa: CASSLAGLAYETQYF
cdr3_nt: TGTGCCAGCAGCTTGGCGGGACTAGCATATGAGACCCAGTACTTC

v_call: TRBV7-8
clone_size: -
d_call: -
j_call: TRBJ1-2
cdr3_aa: CASSYGRGTNYGYTF
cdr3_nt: TGTGCCAGCAGCTATGGACGGGGGACGAACTATGGCTACACCTTC

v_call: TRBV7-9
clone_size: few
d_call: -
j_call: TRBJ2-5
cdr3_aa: CASSSWGSVGETQYF
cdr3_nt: TGTGCCAGCAGCTCCTGGGGTAGCGTAGGGGAGACCCAGTACTTC

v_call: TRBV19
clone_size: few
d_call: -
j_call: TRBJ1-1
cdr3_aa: CASSTEPGLNTEAFF
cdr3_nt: TGTGCCAGTAGTACAGAGCCAGGGCTGAACACTGAAGCTTTCTTT

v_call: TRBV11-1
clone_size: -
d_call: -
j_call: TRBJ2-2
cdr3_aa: CASSSGPRAGELFF
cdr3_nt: TGTGCCAGCAGCTCAGGGCCCCGCGCCGGGGAGCTGTTTTTT

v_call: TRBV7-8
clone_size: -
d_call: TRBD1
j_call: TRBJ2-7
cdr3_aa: CASSLAPGTGYEQYF
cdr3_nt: TGTGCCAGCAGCTTAGCGCCCGGGACAGGATACGAGCAGTACTTC

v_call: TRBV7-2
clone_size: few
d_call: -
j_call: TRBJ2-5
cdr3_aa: CASSFTGQETQYF
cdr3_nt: TGTGCCAGCAGCTTCACAGGGCAAGAGACCCAGTACTTC

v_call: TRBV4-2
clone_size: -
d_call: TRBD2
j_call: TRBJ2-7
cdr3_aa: CASSLAGPGEQYF
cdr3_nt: TGTGCCAGCAGCCTAGCGGGGCCCGGCGAGCAGTACTTC

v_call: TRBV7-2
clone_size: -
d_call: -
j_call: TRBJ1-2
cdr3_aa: CASSPRTAQGYTF
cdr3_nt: TGTGCCAGCAGCCCCCGGACTGCGCAAGGCTACACCTTC

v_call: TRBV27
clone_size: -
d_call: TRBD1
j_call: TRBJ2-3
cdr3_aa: CASRLWGQGTDTQYF
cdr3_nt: TGTGCCAGCCGACTCTGGGGACAGGGGACAGATACGCAGTATTTT

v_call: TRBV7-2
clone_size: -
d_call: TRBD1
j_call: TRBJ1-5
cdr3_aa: CASSPRTGAQPQHF
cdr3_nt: TGTGCCAGCAGCCCCCGGACAGGAGCGCAGCCCCAGCATTTT

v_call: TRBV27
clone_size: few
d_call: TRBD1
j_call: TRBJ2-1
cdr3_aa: CASSSWQGANEQFF
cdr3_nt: TGTGCCAGCAGTTCCTGGCAGGGGGCGAATGAGCAGTTCTTC

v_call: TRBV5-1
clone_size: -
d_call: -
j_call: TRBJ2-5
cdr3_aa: CASSLDLTQGARQTQYF
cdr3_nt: TGCGCCAGCAGCTTGGACTTGACACAAGGGGCTCGACAGACCCAGTACTTC

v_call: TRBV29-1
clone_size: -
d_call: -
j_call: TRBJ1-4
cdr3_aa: CSGQTTNEKLFF
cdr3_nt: TGCAGCGGCCAGACAACTAATGAAAAACTGTTTTTT

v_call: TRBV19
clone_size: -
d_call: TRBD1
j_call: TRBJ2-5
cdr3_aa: CASSMGQGEETQYF
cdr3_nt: TGTGCCAGTAGTATGGGACAGGGCGAGGAGACCCAGTACTTC

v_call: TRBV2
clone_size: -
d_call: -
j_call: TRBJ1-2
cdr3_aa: CASSPQRGGIGGYTF
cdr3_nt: TGTGCCAGCAGCCCTCAGCGGGGTGGGATTGGAGGCTACACCTTC

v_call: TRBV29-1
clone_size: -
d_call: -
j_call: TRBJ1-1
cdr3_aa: CSGGGGIHTEAFF
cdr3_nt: TGCAGCGGAGGTGGGGGGATACACACTGAAGCTTTCTTT

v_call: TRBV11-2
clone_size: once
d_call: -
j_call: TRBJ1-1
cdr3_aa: CASSRANQNTEAFF
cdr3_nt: TGTGCCAGCAGCCGTGCCAACCAGAACACTGAAGCTTTCTTT